This passage covers 22 T cell receptor beta chains from one sample sequenced in a study of blood T cell repertoires in COVID-19. This table comes from immunoSEQ multiplex PCR, and its TCRdb copy is limited to in-frame clones, with some not included. Of roughly 150,000 clones in the sample, approximately 82% were seen once. The sequencing sample was made of PBMCs or T cells enriched from blood (not recorded which). Receptors originate from a man aged 55 to 70 who had recovered from COVID-19.

This chain links TRBV3-1 (or the pseudogene TRBV3-2) with TRBJ1-6; a weak D match, TRBD1 (6 bases). Germline assignment: CDR1 LGHDT and CDR2 YNNKEL (reference sequence). Trimming stripped 5 bases from V and 6 bases from J, with 11 bases between. The CDR3 runs 14 residues. The CDR3 nucleotides read TGTGCCAGCAGCTACCGGACAGCTAATTCACCCCTCCACTTT. Translating it yields CASSYRTANSPLHF.

This chain connects TRBV4-1 to TRBJ1-6; tentatively, D is TRBD1 (5 bases). Germline CDR1 MGHRA, CDR2 YSYEKL. The V end was cut by 0 bases, the J end by 9 bases, with 12 bases between. The CDR3 has 15 residues. CDR3 region: CASSQDWQGISPLHF. The DNA of the CDR3 is TGCGCCAGCAGCCAAGATTGGCAGGGCATTTCACCCCTCCACTTT.

The chain links TRBV7-9 to TRBJ2-7; a possible D gene is TRBD2 (6 bases). The germline gives CDR1 SEHNR, CDR2 FQNEAQ (reference sequence). The ends were cut back, 0 bases at V and 13 bases at J, with 10 bases in the middle. The CDR3 covers 11 residues. This CDR3 is CASSLAGGLYF. CDR3 sequence (DNA): TGTGCCAGCAGCTTAGCTGGGGGACTTTACTTC.

The CDR3 DNA reads as TGTGCCAGCTCACCAACAGGGGGCATCGAGGACAATGAGCAGTTCTTC. Encoded protein: CASSPTGGIEDNEQFF. The chain combines TRBV18 with TRBJ2-1; 9 nucleotides align to TRBD1. The CDR3 consists of 16 residues. Germline CDR1 is KGHSH and CDR2 is LQKENI. V lost 2 bases to trimming and J lost 5 bases; unmatched junction nucleotides: 7.

The V gene is TRBV7-8, the J gene TRBJ2-1; 7 nucleotides align to TRBD1. Germline CDR1 reads SGHVS; CDR2 reads FQNEAQ. The CDR3 covers 16 residues. Unmatched junction bases numbered 14, after V lost 1 base and J lost 11 bases. The CDR3: CASSLDRGNLKDKQFF. CDR3 sequence (DNA): TGTGCCAGCAGCTTAGACAGGGGTAACCTAAAAGATAAGCAGTTCTTC. Full variable domain (rest looked up from reference TRBV7-8 and TRBJ2-1): GAGVSQSPRYKVAKRGQDVALRCDPISGHVSLFWYQQALGQGPEFLTYFQNEAQLDKSGLPSDRFFAERPEGSVSTLKIQRTQQEDSAVYLCASSLDRGNLKDKQFFGPGTRLTVL.

V gene TRBV27 combines with J gene TRBJ1-1, with 9 nucleotides matching TRBD1. There are 14 residues in the CDR3. Germline V gene lookup returns CDR1 MNHEY and CDR2 SMNVEV (reference sequence). The trim removed 2 bases at V and 4 bases at J, leaving 2 bases unmatched. The CDR3 is CASSLTGGLTEAFF. In DNA form, the CDR3 reads TGTGCCAGCAGTTTAACAGGGGGCCTCACTGAAGCTTTCTTT.

The genes are TRBV6-1 and TRBJ2-3; 10 bases map to TRBD2. The CDR3 consists of 16 residues. The J segment lost 1 base and the V segment lost 4 bases, leaving 5 bases of the junction unmatched. Germline V gene data show CDR1 as MNHNS and CDR2 as SASEGT. The CDR3 DNA reads as TGTGCCAGCAGTGGACCCGGGACTAGCGGCACAGATACGCAGTATTTT. This translates into CASSGPGTSGTDTQYF.

This rearrangement joins TRBV11-3 to TRBJ1-1; D call uncertain. Trimming pared 5 bases from V and 1 base from J, leaving 8 bases between. CDR1 is SGHNT and CDR2 is YENEEA in the germline V gene. This CDR3 has 13 amino acids. The CDR3 region has the DNA TGTGCCAGCAGCCGTGGCCGGAACACTGAAGCTTTCTTT. It codes for CASSRGRNTEAFF.

The chain has TRBV5-5 and TRBJ2-7; 11 nucleotides match TRBD1. The CDR3 is made up of 15 amino acids. Germline V gives CDR1 SGHKS, CDR2 YYEKEE (reference sequence). V was pared by 4 bases and J by 2 bases, with 5 bases of the junction left unmatched. CDR3 region: CASSRTGGAPYEQYF. The CDR3 nucleotides are TGTGCCAGCAGCAGGACAGGGGGCGCCCCCTACGAGCAGTACTTC. The variable domain in full, with the rest retrieved from reference TRBV5-5 and TRBJ2-7, is DAGVTQSPTHLIKTRGQQVTLRCSPISGHKSVSWYQQVLGQGPQFIFQYYEKEERGRGNFPDRFSARQFPNYSSELNVNALLLGDSALYLCASSRTGGAPYEQYFGPGTRLTVT.

The chain couples TRBV7-2 to TRBJ2-5; 10 bases agree with TRBD2. Germline values: CDR1 SGHTA, CDR2 FQGNSA. The CDR3 consists of 15 residues. J was trimmed by 4 bases and V by 1 base; bases with no gene match: 3. This chain's CDR3 is CASSLGAGGGETQYF. As DNA, the CDR3 is TGTGCCAGCAGCTTAGGAGCGGGAGGGGGAGAGACCCAGTACTTC.

V gene TRBV5-4 combines with J gene TRBJ2-5, with D possibly TRBD2 on 5 matching bases. The CDR3 covers 14 residues. In germline, CDR1 is SGHNT, CDR2 YYREEE (reference sequence). V was pared by 2 bases and J by 2 bases, with 10 bases between. CDR3 amino acids: CASSLGRTQETQYF. The CDR3 DNA reads as TGTGCCAGCAGCTTAGGACGGACTCAAGAGACCCAGTACTTC.

The chain couples TRBV5-1 to TRBJ2-7; 11 bases are a match to TRBD1. CDR3 length: 15 amino acids. Germline V lookup: CDR1 SGHRS, CDR2 YFSETQ. V lost 4 bases to trimming and J lost 5 bases; unmatched junction nucleotides: 8. The CDR3 here is CASSPGTGGFDEQYF. Written as DNA, the CDR3 is TGCGCCAGCAGCCCCGGGACAGGGGGTTTTGACGAGCAGTACTTC. Using reference TRBV5-1 and TRBJ2-7 for the parts outside the CDR3, the full variable domain is KAGVTQTPRYLIKTRGQQVTLSCSPISGHRSVSWYQQTPGQGLQFLFEYFSETQRNKGNFPGRFSGRQFSNSRSEMNVSTLELGDSALYLCASSPGTGGFDEQYFGPGTRLTVT.

This chain links TRBV7-2 with TRBJ2-7; tentatively, D is TRBD2 (7 bases). The CDR3 spans 16 residues. The germline V and J ends were trimmed by 5 bases and 4 bases, with 21 bases remaining between them. Germline CDR1 is SGHTA and CDR2 is FQGNSA. CDR3 amino acids: CASSRLGGRGAYEQYF. The CDR3 DNA follows: TGTGCCAGCAGCCGCCTGGGGGGGCGTGGGGCTTACGAGCAGTACTTC.

This chain joins TRBV28 and TRBJ2-2, with TRBD1 identical over 8 bases. CDR1 is MDHEN, CDR2 SYDVKM, per germline. V shed 10 bases and J 1 base; nucleotides not matched to a gene: 2. The CDR3 loop spans 13 amino acids. CDR3: CAIGTGNTGELFF. In DNA, the CDR3 is TGTGCCATCGGGACAGGGAACACCGGGGAGCTGTTTTTT.

The chain employs TRBV27 and TRBJ2-7, with 8 bases lining up with TRBD1. The germline gives CDR1 MNHEY, CDR2 SMNVEV (reference sequence). There are 16 residues in the CDR3. The V gene end was trimmed by 3 bases and the J gene end by 1 base; junction bases not matched to a gene: 8. The CDR3 coding sequence is TGTGCCAGCAGTTTGCTAGGGACAGGCCAATCCTACGAGCAGTACTTC. Protein sequence: CASSLLGTGQSYEQYF.

V is TRBV9 and J is TRBJ1-1; 7 bases line up with TRBD1. CDR3 length equals 15 residues. The trim removed 0 bases at V and 7 bases at J, leaving 9 bases unmatched. The germline CDR1 and CDR2 sequences are SGDLS and YYNGEE. Here the CDR3 reads CASSVVPIRDSEAFF. Written as DNA, the CDR3 is TGTGCCAGCAGCGTAGTACCTATTCGGGACAGTGAAGCTTTCTTT.

A few counts support this clone. The V gene is TRBV6-2 or TRBV6-3, the J gene TRBJ1-5; D gene ambiguous. The ends were cut back, 8 bases at V and 4 bases at J, with 18 bases in the middle. The V gene's germline CDR1 is MNHEY and CDR2 SVGEGT. CDR3 length: 15 residues. This CDR3 reads CASGHSRVGNQPQHF. The CDR3 DNA sequence: TGTGCCAGCGGCCATTCGAGGGTTGGGAATCAGCCCCAGCATTTT.

J is TRBJ1-2 and V is TRBV5-1, with D tentatively TRBD1 (6 bases). The V gene's germline CDR1 is SGHRS and CDR2 YFSETQ. The CDR3 runs to 17 residues. V lost 4 bases and J lost 7, with 26 bases in between. The CDR3 loop reads CASSVHGGRKVDFGYTF. The CDR3, as DNA: TGCGCCAGCAGCGTGCACGGGGGGCGCAAGGTTGATTTTGGCTACACCTTC.

The chain has TRBV2 and TRBJ2-3; TRBD2 matches at 10 bases. Germline V gene sequence: CDR1 SNHLY, CDR2 FYNNEI. The trim removed 7 bases at V and 1 base at J, leaving 5 bases unmatched. CDR3 length equals 15 residues. The CDR3 DNA reads TGTGCCAGCAAATCCGGGACTAGCGGCACAGATACGCAGTATTTT. Translated: CASKSGTSGTDTQYF.

V and J are TRBV7-8 and TRBJ1-6, with D tentatively TRBD1 (5 bases). The V end lost 4 bases, the J end lost 4 bases, and 11 bases lay between the germline ends. Germline assignment: CDR1 SGHVS and CDR2 FQNEAQ. This CDR3 has 15 amino acids. As DNA, the CDR3 is TGTGCCAGCAGCTCCATGGGGGGGTATAATTCACCCCTCCACTTT. Translation: CASSSMGGYNSPLHF.

This chain joins TRBV19 and TRBJ1-2; D uncertain. This CDR3 spans 14 amino acids. The V and J ends lost 6 bases and 0 bases respectively, with 11 bases between them. Germline lookup yields CDR1 LNHDA and CDR2 SQIVND (reference sequence). CDR3 bases: TGTGCCAGTAGCCCCCAGGCAGCTAACTATGGCTACACCTTC. This encodes CASSPQAANYGYTF.

This chain links TRBV13 with TRBJ1-2; 8 bases align to TRBD1. J gave up 3 bases and V 3 bases, and 12 bases lay outside the gene matches. The CDR3 spans 17 residues. The germline V gene has CDR1 PRHDT and CDR2 FYEKMQ (reference sequence). CDR3 residues: CASSFEGLDRVDYGYTF. CDR3 DNA sequence: TGTGCCAGCAGCTTTGAAGGCCTGGACAGGGTTGACTATGGCTACACCTTC.